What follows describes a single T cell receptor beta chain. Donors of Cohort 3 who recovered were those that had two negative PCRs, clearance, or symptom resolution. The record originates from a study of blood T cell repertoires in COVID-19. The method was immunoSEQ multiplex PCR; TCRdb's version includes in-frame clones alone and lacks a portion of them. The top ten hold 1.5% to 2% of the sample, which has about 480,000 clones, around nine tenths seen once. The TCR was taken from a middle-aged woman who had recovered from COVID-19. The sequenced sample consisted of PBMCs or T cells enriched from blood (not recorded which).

CDR3 sequence: CASSETFLRDRNTGELFF. The CDR3 DNA is TGTGCCAGCAGTGAAACCTTTCTTAGGGACAGGAACACCGGGGAGCTGTTTTTT. The chain combines TRBV2 with TRBJ2-2; 7 bases fit TRBD1. J gave up 1 base and V 2 bases, and 10 bases lay outside the gene matches. This CDR3 comprises 18 residues. Germline V gives CDR1 SNHLY, CDR2 FYNNEI.